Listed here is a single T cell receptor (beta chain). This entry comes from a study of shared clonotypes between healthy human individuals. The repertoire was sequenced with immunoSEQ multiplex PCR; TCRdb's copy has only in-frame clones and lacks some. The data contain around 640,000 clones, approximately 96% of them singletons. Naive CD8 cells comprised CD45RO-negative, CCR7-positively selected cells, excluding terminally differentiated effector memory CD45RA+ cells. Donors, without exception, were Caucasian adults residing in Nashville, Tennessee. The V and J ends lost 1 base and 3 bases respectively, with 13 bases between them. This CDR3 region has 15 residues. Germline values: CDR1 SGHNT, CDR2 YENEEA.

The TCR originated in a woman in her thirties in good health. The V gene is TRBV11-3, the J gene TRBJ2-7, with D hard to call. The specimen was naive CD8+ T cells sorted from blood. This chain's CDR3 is CASSLASGVIYEQYF. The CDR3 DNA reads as TGTGCCAGCAGCTTAGCGTCAGGAGTAATCTACGAGCAGTACTTC.